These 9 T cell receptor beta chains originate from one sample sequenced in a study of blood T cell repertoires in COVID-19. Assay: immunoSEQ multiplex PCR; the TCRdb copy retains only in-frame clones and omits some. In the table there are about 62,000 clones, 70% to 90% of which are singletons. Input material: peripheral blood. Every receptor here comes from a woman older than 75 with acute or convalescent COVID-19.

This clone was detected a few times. CDR3 DNA: TGTGCCAGCAGTTCACGGGTCAATCAGCCCCAGCATTTT. Its translation is CASSSRVNQPQHF. The genes are TRBV27 and TRBJ1-5; no clear D gene. Deletions cut 4 bases from V and 3 bases from J, with 7 bases between. CDR3 length: 13 amino acids. Germline V gives CDR1 MNHEY, CDR2 SMNVEV (reference sequence).

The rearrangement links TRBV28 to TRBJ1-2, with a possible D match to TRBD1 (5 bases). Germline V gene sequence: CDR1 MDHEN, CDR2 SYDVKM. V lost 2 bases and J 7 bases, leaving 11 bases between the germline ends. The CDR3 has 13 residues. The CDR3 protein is CASSLRGLLGYTF. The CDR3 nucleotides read TGTGCCAGCAGTTTAAGGGGTTTACTTGGCTACACCTTC.

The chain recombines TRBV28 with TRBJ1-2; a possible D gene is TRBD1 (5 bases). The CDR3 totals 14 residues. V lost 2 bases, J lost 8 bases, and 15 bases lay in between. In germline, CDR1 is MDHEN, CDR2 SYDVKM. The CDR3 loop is CASSLQGRFDGYTF. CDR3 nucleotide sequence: TGTGCCAGCAGTTTACAGGGTCGCTTTGACGGCTACACCTTC.

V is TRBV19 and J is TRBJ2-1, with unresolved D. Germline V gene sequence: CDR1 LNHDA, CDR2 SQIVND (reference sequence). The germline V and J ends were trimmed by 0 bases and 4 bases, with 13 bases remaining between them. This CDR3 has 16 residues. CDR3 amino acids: CASSIDQNPPYNEQFF. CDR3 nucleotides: TGTGCCAGTAGTATAGATCAGAACCCCCCTTACAATGAGCAGTTCTTC.

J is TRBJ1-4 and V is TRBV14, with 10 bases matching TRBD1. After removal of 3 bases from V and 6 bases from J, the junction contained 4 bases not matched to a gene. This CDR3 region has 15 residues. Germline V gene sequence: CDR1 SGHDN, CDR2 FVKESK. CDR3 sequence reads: CASSHRTGGDEKLFF. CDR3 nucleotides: TGTGCCAGCAGCCACAGGACAGGGGGAGATGAAAAACTGTTTTTT.

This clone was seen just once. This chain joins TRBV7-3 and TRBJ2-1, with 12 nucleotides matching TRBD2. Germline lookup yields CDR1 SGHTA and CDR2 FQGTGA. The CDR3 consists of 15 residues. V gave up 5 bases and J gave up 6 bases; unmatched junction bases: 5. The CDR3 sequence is CASSTGTSGFNEQFF. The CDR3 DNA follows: TGTGCCAGCAGCACCGGGACTAGCGGGTTCAATGAGCAGTTCTTC.

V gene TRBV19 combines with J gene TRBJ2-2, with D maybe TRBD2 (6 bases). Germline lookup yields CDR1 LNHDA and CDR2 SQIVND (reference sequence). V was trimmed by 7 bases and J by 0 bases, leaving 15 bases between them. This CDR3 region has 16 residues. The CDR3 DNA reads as TGTGCCAGTACCCTACGCGGGACGACGAACACCGGGGAGCTGTTTTTT. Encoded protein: CASTLRGTTNTGELFF.

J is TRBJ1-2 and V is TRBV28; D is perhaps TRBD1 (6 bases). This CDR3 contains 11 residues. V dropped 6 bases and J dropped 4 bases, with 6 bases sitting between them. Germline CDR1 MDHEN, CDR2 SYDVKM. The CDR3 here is CASRDSYGYTF. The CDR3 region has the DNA TGTGCCAGCAGGGACAGCTATGGCTACACCTTC.

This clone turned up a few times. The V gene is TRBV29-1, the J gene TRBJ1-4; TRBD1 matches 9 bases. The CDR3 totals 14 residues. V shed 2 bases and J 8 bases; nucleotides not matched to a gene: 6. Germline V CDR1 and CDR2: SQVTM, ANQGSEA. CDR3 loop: CSVESGQGREKLFF. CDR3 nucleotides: TGCAGCGTTGAATCGGGACAGGGCCGCGAAAAACTGTTTTTT.